Listed below are T cell receptor beta chains from one sample, sequenced in a study of control samples from healthy donors and cancer patients. Using immunoSEQ multiplex PCR, the repertoire was profiled, and TCRdb retains in-frame clones only, with some absent. The sample contains 100,000 to 150,000 clones, under 95% of which appear only once. The sequencing sample was made of blood. The receptor source for this set is a young man in good health. Both conserved end residues are part of each CDR3. D genes are given only for firm matches. Size is omitted from some rows. Given values are once, few, many or a class for expanded clones.

V	J	D	size	DNA	CDR3
TRBV6-5	TRBJ1-5	NA	NA	TGTGCCAGCAGTTACTCTATTCGGGCGGGCCAGCCCCAGCATTTT	CASSYSIRAGQPQHF
TRBV6-5	TRBJ2-7	NA	NA	TGTGCCAGCAGGGCTAGACAGAGCTCCTACGAGCAGTACTTC	CASRARQSSYEQYF
TRBV11-2	TRBJ2-7	TRBD1	NA	TGTGCCAGCAGCTCCGCTCGGACAGGGGGCTACGAGCAGTACTTC	CASSSARTGGYEQYF
TRBV19	TRBJ1-1	NA	NA	TGTGCCAGTAGACAGAACACTGAAGCTTTCTTT	CASRQNTEAFF
TRBV2	TRBJ1-4	NA	once	TGTGCCAGCAGTGGGGGCGGGGCAGGGGAGGAAAAACTGTTTTTT	CASSGGGAGEEKLFF
TRBV19	TRBJ2-7	TRBD1	NA	TGTGCCAGTAAGAGGGGACAGGGGAGCTACGAGCAGTACTTC	CASKRGQGSYEQYF
TRBV14	TRBJ1-6	NA	NA	TGTGCCAGCAGCCGAACGAACAGGGTTTCACCCCTCCACTTT	CASSRTNRVSPLHF
TRBV19	TRBJ2-3	NA	NA	TGTGCCAGTAGTATATCGGGCGGGAACACAGATACGCAGTATTTT	CASSISGGNTDTQYF
TRBV9	TRBJ2-3	TRBD2	NA	TGTGCCAGCAGCTCCTCCGGGACTAGCGGAGATACGCAGTATTTT	CASSSSGTSGDTQYF
TRBV4-1	TRBJ1-5	NA	NA	TGCGCCAGCAGCCAAGTGAAGGGTAGTATTCAGCCCCAGCATTTT	CASSQVKGSIQPQHF
TRBV15	TRBJ2-5	NA	NA	TGTGCCACCAGCAGAGATTTGGGGGTCCAAGAGACCCAGTACTTC	CATSRDLGVQETQYF
TRBV19	TRBJ2-1	NA	NA	TGTGCCAGTAGTATGACCCTAACATCCAACAATGAGCAGTTCTTC	CASSMTLTSNNEQFF
TRBV27	TRBJ1-6	NA	NA	TGTGCCAGCAGTTTAGGAGGCACCTATAATTCACCCCTCCACTTT	CASSLGGTYNSPLHF
TRBV6-6	TRBJ1-2	NA	NA	TGTGCCAGCAGTTACTCAGGACAGACTAACTATGGCTACACCTTC	CASSYSGQTNYGYTF